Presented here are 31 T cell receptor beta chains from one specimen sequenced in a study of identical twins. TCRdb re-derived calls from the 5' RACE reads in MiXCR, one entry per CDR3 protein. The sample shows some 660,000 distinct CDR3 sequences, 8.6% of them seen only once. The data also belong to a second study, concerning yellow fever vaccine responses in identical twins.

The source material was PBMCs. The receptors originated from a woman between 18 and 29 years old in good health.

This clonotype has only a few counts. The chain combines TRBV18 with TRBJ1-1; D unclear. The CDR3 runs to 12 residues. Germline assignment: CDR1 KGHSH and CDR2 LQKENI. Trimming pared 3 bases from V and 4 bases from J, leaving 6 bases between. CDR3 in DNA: TGTGCCAGCTCACCCAGTAGCACTGAAGCTTTCTTT. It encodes CASSPSSTEAFF.

The CDR3 DNA is TGCGCCAGCAGCCAAGCTACAGGGGTGGCGGCGGGCTACACCTTC. Translation gives CASSQATGVAAGYTF. The chain employs TRBV4-3 and TRBJ1-2, with 7 positions matching TRBD1. With 1 base clipped from V and 8 bases from J, the junction kept 10 bases outside the gene matches. The CDR3 has 15 residues. Germline-derived CDR1 and CDR2 are LGHNA and YSLEER.

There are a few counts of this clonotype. The CDR3 DNA sequence: TGTGCCAGCACCCCGACCGCAGGAGAAGCGTCTAGGTATGGCTACACCTTC. Encoded protein: CASTPTAGEASRYGYTF. V and J are TRBV12-3 or TRBV12-4 and TRBJ1-2, with D hard to call. Trimming removed 7 bases at V and 5 bases at J, with 26 bases between. This CDR3 comprises 17 residues.

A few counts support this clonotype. The CDR3 DNA reads TGTGCCAGCAGCCCAAGCGGGGTGGAATCCAATGAGCAGTTCTTC. As protein: CASSPSGVESNEQFF. The chain is built from TRBV7-3 and TRBJ2-1; 7 bases fit TRBD2. This CDR3 comprises 15 residues. The J segment lost 6 bases and the V segment lost 5 bases, leaving 10 bases of the junction unmatched. Germline CDR1 is SGHTA and CDR2 is FQGTGA. Drawing the rest from reference TRBV7-3 and TRBJ2-1, the complete variable domain is GAGVSQTPSNKVTEKGKYVELRCDPISGHTALYWYRQSLGQGPEFLIYFQGTGAADDSGLPNDRFFAVRPEGSVSTLKIQRTERGDSAVYLCASSPSGVESNEQFFGPGTRLTVL.

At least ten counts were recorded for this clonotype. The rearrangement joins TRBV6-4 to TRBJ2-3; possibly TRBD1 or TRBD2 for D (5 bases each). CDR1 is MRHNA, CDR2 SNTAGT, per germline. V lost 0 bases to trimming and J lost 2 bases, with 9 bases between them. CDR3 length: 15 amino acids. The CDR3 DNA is TGTGCCAGCAGTGACTCGGGGGTAGTCACAGATACGCAGTATTTT. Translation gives CASSDSGVVTDTQYF.

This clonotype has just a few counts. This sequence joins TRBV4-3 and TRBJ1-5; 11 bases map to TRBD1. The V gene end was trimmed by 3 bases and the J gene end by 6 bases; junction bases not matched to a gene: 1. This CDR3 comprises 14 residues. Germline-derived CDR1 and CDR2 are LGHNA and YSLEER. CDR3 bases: TGCGCCAGCAGCCACGGGACAGGGGGTCAGCCCCAGCATTTT. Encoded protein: CASSHGTGGQPQHF.

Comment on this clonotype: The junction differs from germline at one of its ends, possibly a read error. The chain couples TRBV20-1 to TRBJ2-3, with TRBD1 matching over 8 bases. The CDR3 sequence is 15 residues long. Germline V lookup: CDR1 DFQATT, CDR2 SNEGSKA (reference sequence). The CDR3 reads CCARDPWTGLDTQYF. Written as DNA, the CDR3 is TGCTGTGCTAGAGACCCCTGGACAGGGCTAGATACGCAGTATTTT.

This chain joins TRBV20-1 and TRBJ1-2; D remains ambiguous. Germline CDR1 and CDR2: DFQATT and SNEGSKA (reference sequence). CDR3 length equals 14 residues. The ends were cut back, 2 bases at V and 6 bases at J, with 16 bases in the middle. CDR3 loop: CSARPNKGRDGYTF. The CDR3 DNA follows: TGCAGTGCTAGACCTAATAAGGGTAGAGATGGCTACACCTTC.

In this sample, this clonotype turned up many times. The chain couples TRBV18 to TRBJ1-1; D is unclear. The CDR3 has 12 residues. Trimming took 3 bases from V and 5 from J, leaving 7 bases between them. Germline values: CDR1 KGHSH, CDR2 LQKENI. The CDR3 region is CASSPVETEAFF. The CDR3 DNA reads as TGTGCCAGCTCACCGGTGGAGACTGAAGCTTTCTTT.

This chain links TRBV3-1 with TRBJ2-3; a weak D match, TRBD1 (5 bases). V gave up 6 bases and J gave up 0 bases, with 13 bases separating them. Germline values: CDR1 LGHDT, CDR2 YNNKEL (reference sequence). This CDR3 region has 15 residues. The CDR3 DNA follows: TGTGCCAGCAGGCGCGACAGCATTAGCACAGATACGCAGTATTTT. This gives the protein CASRRDSISTDTQYF.

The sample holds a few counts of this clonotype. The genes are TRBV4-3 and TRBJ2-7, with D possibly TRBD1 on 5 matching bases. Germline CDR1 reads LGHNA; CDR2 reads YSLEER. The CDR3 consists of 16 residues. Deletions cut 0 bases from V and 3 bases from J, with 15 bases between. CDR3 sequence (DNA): TGCGCCAGCAGCCAAGATGGAACAGGAGCAGGCTACGAGCAGTACTTC. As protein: CASSQDGTGAGYEQYF.

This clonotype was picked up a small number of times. CDR3: CASRIPGLASDTQYF. The CDR3 nucleotides are TGTGCCAGCAGAATACCGGGACTAGCTTCAGATACGCAGTATTTT. The chain is built from TRBV3-1 and TRBJ2-3, with TRBD2 matching over 9 bases. Germline V gene sequence: CDR1 LGHDT, CDR2 YNNKEL (reference sequence). V gave up 6 bases and J gave up 4 bases; unmatched junction bases: 8. This CDR3 has 15 residues.

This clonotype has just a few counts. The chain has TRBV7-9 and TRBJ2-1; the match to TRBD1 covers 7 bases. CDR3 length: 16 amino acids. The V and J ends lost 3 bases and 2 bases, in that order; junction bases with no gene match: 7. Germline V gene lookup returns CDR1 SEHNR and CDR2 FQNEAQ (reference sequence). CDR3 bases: TGTGCCAGCAGCTTGTTTTCACAGGGGCCCTACAATGAGCAGTTCTTC. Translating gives CASSLFSQGPYNEQFF.

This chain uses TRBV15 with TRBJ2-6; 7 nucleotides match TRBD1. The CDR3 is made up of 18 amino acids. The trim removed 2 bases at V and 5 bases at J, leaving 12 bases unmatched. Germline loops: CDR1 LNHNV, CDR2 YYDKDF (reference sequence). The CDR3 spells CATSRQKTGPGRANVLTF. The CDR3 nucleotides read TGTGCCACCAGCAGACAGAAGACAGGGCCAGGGAGGGCCAACGTCCTGACTTTC.

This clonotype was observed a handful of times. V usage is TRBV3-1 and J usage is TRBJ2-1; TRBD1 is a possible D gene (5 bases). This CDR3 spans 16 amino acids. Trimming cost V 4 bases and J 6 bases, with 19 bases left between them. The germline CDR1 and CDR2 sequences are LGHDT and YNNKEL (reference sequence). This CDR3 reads CASSPSPRGLSNEQFF. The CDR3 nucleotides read TGTGCCAGCAGCCCCTCTCCAAGGGGCCTAAGCAATGAGCAGTTCTTC.

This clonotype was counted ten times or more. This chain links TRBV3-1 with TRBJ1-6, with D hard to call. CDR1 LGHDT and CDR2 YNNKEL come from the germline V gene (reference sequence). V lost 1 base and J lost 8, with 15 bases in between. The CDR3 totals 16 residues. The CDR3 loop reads CASSQGLGKRDSPLHF. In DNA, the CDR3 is TGTGCCAGCAGCCAAGGTCTCGGGAAGAGAGATTCACCCCTCCACTTT.

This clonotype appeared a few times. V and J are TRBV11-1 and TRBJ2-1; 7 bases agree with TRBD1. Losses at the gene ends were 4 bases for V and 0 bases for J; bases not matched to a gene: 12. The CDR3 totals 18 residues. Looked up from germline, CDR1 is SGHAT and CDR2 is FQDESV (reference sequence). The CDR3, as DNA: TGTGCCAGCAGCTCATTACAATCGACAGGGAGCTCCTACAATGAGCAGTTCTTC. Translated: CASSSLQSTGSSYNEQFF.

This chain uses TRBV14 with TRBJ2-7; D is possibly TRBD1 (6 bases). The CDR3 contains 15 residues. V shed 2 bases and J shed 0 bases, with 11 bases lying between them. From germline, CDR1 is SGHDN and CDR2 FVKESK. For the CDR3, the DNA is TGTGCCAGCAGCCAATCGAGGGACAACTCCTACGAGCAGTACTTC. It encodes CASSQSRDNSYEQYF. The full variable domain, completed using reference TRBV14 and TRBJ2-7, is EAGVTQFPSHSVIEKGQTVTLRCDPISGHDNLYWYRRVMGKEIKFLLHFVKESKQDESGMPNNRFLAERTGGTYSTLKVQPAELEDSGVYFCASSQSRDNSYEQYFGPGTRLTVT.

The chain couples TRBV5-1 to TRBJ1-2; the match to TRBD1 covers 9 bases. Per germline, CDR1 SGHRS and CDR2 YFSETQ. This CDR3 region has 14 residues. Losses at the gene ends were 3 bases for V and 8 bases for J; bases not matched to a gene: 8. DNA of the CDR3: TGCGCCAGCAGCTCATTACAGGGGGCGGGCGGCTACACCTTC. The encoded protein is CASSSLQGAGGYTF.

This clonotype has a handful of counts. For the CDR3, the DNA is TGTGCCAGCAGTATAATACAGAGCAACATTCAGTACTTC. It translates to CASSIIQSNIQYF. This chain joins TRBV7-2 and TRBJ2-4, with D hard to call. Trimming stripped 6 bases from V and 7 bases from J, with 13 bases between. The germline V gene encodes CDR1 SGHTA and CDR2 FQGNSA. CDR3 length: 13 amino acids.

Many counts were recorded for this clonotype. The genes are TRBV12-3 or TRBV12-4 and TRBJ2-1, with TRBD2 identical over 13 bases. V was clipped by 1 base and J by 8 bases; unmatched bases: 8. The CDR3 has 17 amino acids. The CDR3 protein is CASSLVSGLAGAHEQFF. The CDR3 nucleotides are TGTGCCAGCAGTTTAGTGTCTGGACTAGCGGGAGCGCATGAGCAGTTCTTC.

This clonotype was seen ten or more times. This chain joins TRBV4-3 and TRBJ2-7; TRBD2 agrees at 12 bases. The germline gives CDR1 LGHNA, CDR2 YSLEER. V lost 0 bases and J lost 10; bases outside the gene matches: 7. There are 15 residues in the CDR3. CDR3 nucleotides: TGCGCCAGCAGCCAAGATCTTGGACTAGCGGGGTCCCAGTACTTC. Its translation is CASSQDLGLAGSQYF.

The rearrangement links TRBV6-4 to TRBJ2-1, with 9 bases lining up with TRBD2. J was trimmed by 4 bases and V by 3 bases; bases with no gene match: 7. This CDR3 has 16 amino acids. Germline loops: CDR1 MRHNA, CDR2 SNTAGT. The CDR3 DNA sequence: TGTGCCAGCAGTGAAATGGGCGGGAGGGGATACAATGAGCAGTTCTTC. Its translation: CASSEMGGRGYNEQFF.

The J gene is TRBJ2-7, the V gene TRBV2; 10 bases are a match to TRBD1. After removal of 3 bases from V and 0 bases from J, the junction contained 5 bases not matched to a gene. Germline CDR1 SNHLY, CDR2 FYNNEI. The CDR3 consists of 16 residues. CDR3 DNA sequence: TGTGCCAGCAGTGACCCCCGGGACAGGGGCTCCTACGAGCAGTACTTC. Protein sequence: CASSDPRDRGSYEQYF.

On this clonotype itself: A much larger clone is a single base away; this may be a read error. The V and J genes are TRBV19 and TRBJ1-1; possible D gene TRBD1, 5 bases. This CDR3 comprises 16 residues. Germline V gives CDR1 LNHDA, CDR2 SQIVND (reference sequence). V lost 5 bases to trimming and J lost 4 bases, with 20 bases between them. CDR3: CASSRLPQVMSTEAFF. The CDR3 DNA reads TGTGCCAGTAGTCGCCTACCACAGGTCATGAGCACTGAAGCTTTCTTT.

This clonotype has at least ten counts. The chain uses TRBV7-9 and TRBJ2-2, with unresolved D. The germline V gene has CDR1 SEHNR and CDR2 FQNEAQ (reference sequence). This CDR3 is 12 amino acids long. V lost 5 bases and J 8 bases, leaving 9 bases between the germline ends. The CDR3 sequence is CASSHTPGELFF. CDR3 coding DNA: TGTGCCAGCAGCCATACACCGGGGGAGCTGTTTTTT.

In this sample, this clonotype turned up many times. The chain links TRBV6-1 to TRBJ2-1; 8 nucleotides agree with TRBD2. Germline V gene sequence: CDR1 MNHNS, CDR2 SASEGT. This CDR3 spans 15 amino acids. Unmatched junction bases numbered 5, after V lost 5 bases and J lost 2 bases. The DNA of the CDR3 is TGTGCCAGCAGTATGAGCGGGGGTACCTACAATGAGCAGTTCTTC. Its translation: CASSMSGGTYNEQFF.

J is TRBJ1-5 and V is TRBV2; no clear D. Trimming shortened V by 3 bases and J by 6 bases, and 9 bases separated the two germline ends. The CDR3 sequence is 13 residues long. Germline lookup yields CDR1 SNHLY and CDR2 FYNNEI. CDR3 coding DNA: TGTGCCAGCAGTGATGGCCGGGGTCAGCCCCAGCATTTT. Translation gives CASSDGRGQPQHF.

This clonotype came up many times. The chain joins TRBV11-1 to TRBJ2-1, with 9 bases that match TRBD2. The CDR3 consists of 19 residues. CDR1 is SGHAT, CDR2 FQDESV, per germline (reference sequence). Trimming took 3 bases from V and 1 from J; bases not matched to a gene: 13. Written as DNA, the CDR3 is TGTGCCAGCAGCTTCTACGGCGCGTTGACTAGCGGATCCTACAATGAGCAGTTCTTC. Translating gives CASSFYGALTSGSYNEQFF.

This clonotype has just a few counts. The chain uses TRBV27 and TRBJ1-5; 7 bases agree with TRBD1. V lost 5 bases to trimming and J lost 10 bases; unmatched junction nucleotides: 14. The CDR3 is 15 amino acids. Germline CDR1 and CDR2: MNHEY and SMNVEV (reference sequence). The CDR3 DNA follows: TGTGCCAGCAGTCCCTATGCCGGGACAGTGAGTCCCCAGCATTTT. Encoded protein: CASSPYAGTVSPQHF.

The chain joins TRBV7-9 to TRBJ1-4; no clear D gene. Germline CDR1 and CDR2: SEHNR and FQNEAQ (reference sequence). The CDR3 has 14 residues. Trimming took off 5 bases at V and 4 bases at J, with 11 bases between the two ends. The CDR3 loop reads CASSPREYNEKLFF. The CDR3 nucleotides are TGTGCCAGCAGCCCGCGGGAGTATAATGAAAAACTGTTTTTT. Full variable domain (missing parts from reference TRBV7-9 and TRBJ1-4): DTGVSQNPRHKITKRGQNVTFRCDPISEHNRLYWYRQTLGQGPEFLTYFQNEAQLEKSRLLSDRFSAERPKGSFSTLEIQRTEQGDSAMYLCASSPREYNEKLFFGSGTQLSVL.